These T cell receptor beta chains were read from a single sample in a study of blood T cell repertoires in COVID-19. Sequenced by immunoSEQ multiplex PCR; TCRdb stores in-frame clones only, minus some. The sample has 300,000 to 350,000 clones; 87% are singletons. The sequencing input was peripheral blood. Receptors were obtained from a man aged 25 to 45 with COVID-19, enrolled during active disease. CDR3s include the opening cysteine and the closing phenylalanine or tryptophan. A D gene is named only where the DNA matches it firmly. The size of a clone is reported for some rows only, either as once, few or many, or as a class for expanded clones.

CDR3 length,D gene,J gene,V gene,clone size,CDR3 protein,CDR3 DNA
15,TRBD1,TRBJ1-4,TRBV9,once,CASSPRTGTSEKLFF,TGTGCCAGCAGCCCCAGGACAGGGACGAGTGAAAAACTGTTTTTT
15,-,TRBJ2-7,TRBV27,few,CASSLSEGGGYEQYF,TGTGCCAGCAGTTTATCGGAGGGCGGTGGCTACGAGCAGTACTTC
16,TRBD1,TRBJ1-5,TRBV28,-,CASGLGHRGGNQPQHF,TGTGCCAGCGGTCTGGGCCACAGGGGCGGCAATCAGCCCCAGCATTTT
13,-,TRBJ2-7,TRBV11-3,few,CASSKQGSYEQYF,TGTGCCAGCAGCAAACAGGGTTCGTACGAGCAGTACTTC
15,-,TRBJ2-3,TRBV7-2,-,CASSPGQFATDTQYF,TGTGCCAGCAGCCCAGGACAATTCGCTACAGATACGCAGTATTTT
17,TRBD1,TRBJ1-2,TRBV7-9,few,CASSFNTDRGANYGYTF,TGTGCCAGCAGCTTTAATACAGACAGGGGAGCTAACTATGGCTACACCTTC
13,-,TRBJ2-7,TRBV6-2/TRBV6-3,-,CASSYSPENEQYF,TGTGCCAGCAGTTACTCACCGGAGAACGAGCAGTACTTC
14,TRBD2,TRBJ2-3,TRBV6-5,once,CASSQRGRTDTQYF,TGTGCCAGCAGTCAGCGGGGTCGCACAGATACGCAGTATTTT
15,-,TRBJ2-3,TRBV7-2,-,CASSLVQGSPDTQYF,TGTGCCAGCAGCTTAGTACAGGGAAGCCCAGATACGCAGTATTTT
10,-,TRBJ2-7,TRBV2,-,CASSEAQAYF,TGTGCCAGCAGTGAAGCTCAAGCGTACTTC
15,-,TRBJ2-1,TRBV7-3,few,CASSFDYLSYNEQFF,TGTGCCAGCAGCTTTGACTACCTCTCCTACAATGAGCAGTTCTTC
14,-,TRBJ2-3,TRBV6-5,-,CATFLGGTTDTQYF,TGTGCCACATTCCTAGGGGGAACCACAGATACGCAGTATTTT
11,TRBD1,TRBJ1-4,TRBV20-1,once,CAPGGNEKLFF,TGCGCCCCAGGGGGGAATGAAAAACTGTTTTTT
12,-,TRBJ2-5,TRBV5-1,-,CASSFRQETQYF,TGCGCCAGCAGCTTCAGACAAGAGACCCAGTACTTC
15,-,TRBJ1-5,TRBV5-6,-,CASSLRGVSNQPQHF,TGTGCCAGCAGCTTGCGGGGGGTTAGCAATCAGCCCCAGCATTTT
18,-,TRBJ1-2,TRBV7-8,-,CASSLGQGYSTSSYGYTF,TGTGCCAGCAGCTTGGGACAAGGGTACAGTACTTCCTCCTATGGCTACACCTTC